Detailed here is one T cell receptor beta chain. Its antigen is unknown. Sequencing ends 3 residues short of the CDR3 end; the germline J gene provides the rest. The repertoire was sequenced with immunoSEQ multiplex PCR; TCRdb's copy has only in-frame clones and lacks some. In total the sample includes around 15,000 clones, none of them seen once. These data come from a study of T cell clonality in common variable immunodeficiency. Findings of the study overall: Compared with healthy controls, CVID subjects showed increased TCRbeta clonality, mostly in about a third. Fewer deletions and N-nucleotide insertions were reportedly seen in common variable immunodeficiency TCR beta sequences. Compared with controls, CVID subjects had fewer shared TCRbeta clones.

Reduced serum IgG, IgA and/or IgM plus specific antibody deficiency defined CVID. Blood samples were heparinized, roughly 4.5 to 8.5 ml per donor. This CDR3 is 15 amino acids long. Germline loops: CDR1 DFQATT, CDR2 SNEGSKA (reference sequence). Losses at the gene ends were 5 bases for V and 7 bases for J; bases not matched to a gene: 12. The receptor comes from a human donor with common variable immunodeficiency. The chain uses TRBV20-1 and TRBJ1-5; the match to TRBD1 covers 9 bases. The sample comprised peripheral blood mononuclear cells. The CDR3 reads CSAHDQHRGRQPQHF. The sequenced part of the CDR3 DNA is TGCAGTGCTCACGACCAACACAGGGGGCGGCAGCCC.